This T cell receptor beta chain was identified in a study of graft-versus-host responses after intestinal transplantation. On this clone itself: What it recognizes is unknown.

The assay was immunoSEQ multiplex PCR, and TCRdb's table has in-frame clones only and misses some. This repertoire shows around 90,000 clones, 80% to 95% found once; its top ten account for 0.3% to 0.35%. The CDR3 totals 17 residues. V lost 1 base to trimming and J lost 6 bases; unmatched junction nucleotides: 14. Per the germline V gene, CDR1 is LGHNT and CDR2 is FRNRAP. The chain uses TRBV12-5 and TRBJ2-7; 8 bases match TRBD2. This sequence was found in a human donor who received an intestinal transplant. Source: unstimulated CD4+ T cells sorted from spleen or lymph node cells, taken before intestinal transplant. The chain's CDR3 is CASGLGPMGGRISEQYF. The CDR3 DNA reads as TGTGCTAGTGGTTTGGGCCCCATGGGCGGGAGGATCAGCGAGCAGTACTTC.